A single sample is the source of the 9 T cell receptor beta chains below, sequenced in a study of shared clonotypes between healthy human individuals. Libraries were prepared by immunoSEQ multiplex PCR; TCRdb keeps only in-frame clonotypes and omits some of them. The sample holds under 2.5 million clones, roughly 90% seen once. Sequenced: naive CD4+ T cells from PBMCs. Subset of the sample: CD45RA+ positively selected. Receptors were obtained from a man aged 18 to 30 in good health. Some clones in this sample may be carry-over from other donors' samples.

This clone came up a few times. This chain connects TRBV30 to TRBJ1-5; D is possibly TRBD1 (5 bases). The CDR3 has 14 residues. The germline gives CDR1 GTSNPN, CDR2 SVGIG (reference sequence). The germline V and J ends were trimmed by 5 bases and 3 bases, with 14 bases remaining between them. DNA of the CDR3: TGTGCCTGGGGCCAGGGTGGGTTCAATCAGCCCCAGCATTTT. It encodes CAWGQGGFNQPQHF.

The V gene is TRBV7-3, the J gene TRBJ2-3; D not certain. Germline values: CDR1 SGHTA, CDR2 FQGTGA. The ends were cut back, 2 bases at V and 0 bases at J, with 6 bases in the middle. The CDR3 is made up of 14 amino acids. The CDR3 DNA reads as TGTGCCAGCAGCTTATCCGACAGCACAGATACGCAGTATTTT. Translation: CASSLSDSTDTQYF.

This sequence joins TRBV28 and TRBJ2-3, with D possibly being TRBD1 or TRBD2 (5 bases each). Per germline, CDR1 MDHEN and CDR2 SYDVKM. Deletions cut 7 bases from V and 1 base from J, with 15 bases between. This CDR3 region has 15 residues. The CDR3 sequence: CASTRGVGGTDTQYF. The CDR3 DNA follows: TGTGCCAGCACCCGAGGGGTCGGCGGCACAGATACGCAGTATTTT.

This clone was recorded once. The chain uses TRBV19 and TRBJ2-5; D perhaps matches TRBD1 (5 bases). The CDR3 totals 13 residues. Germline CDR1 LNHDA, CDR2 SQIVND (reference sequence). The V end lost 5 bases, the J end lost 2 bases, and 9 bases lay between the germline ends. The CDR3 DNA is TGTGCCAGTAGTCCGACAGTACAAGAGACCCAGTACTTC. This translates into CASSPTVQETQYF. Complete variable domain (other parts from reference TRBV19 and TRBJ2-5): DGGITQSPKYLFRKEGQNVTLSCEQNLNHDAMYWYRQDPGQGLRLIYYSQIVNDFQKGDIAEGYSVSREKKESFPLTVTSAQKNPTAFYLCASSPTVQETQYFGPGTRLLVL.

The V call is TRBV2, the J call TRBJ2-7; D is ambiguous. V gave up 7 bases and J gave up 0 bases, with 7 bases separating them. This CDR3 is 12 amino acids long. Germline lookup yields CDR1 SNHLY and CDR2 FYNNEI. CDR3 nucleotides: TGTGCCAGCAAATTGGACTCCTACGAGCAGTACTTC. Encoded protein: CASKLDSYEQYF.

V is TRBV7-8 and J is TRBJ2-1, with a weak D call TRBD2 (5 bases). The length of the CDR3 is 17 residues. Germline V CDR1 and CDR2: SGHVS, FQNEAQ. Trimming took 1 base from V and 5 from J, leaving 18 bases between them. Written as DNA, the CDR3 is TGTGCCAGCAGCTTAGTGACGCGGCGCGGGTGGAACAATGAGCAGTTCTTC. Amino acid sequence: CASSLVTRRGWNNEQFF.

V usage is TRBV6-6 and J usage is TRBJ1-3; 9 nucleotides match TRBD1. V gave up 8 bases and J gave up 4 bases; unmatched junction bases: 6. The CDR3 spans 14 residues. CDR1 is MNHNY and CDR2 is SVGAGI in the germline V gene (reference sequence). The CDR3, as DNA: TGTGCCAGCTCAGGACAGGGGACGGGAAACACCATATATTTT. It is translated as CASSGQGTGNTIYF.

In the case of this clone: Other DNA sequences within the sample encode an identical CDR3. The genes are TRBV27 and TRBJ2-5; a possible D gene is TRBD2 (5 bases). Per the germline V gene, CDR1 is MNHEY and CDR2 is SMNVEV (reference sequence). The CDR3 spans 13 residues. V lost 2 bases to trimming and J lost 5 bases, with 9 bases between them. In nucleotides, the CDR3 is TGTGCCAGCAGTTTAACCAGAGGGGAGACCCAGTACTTC. This sequence encodes CASSLTRGETQYF.

With regard to this clone: Other DNA variants within this sample encode the same CDR3. J is TRBJ1-4 and V is TRBV6-5; D is ambiguous. This CDR3 region has 13 residues. The germline V gene encodes CDR1 MNHEY and CDR2 SVGAGI. Trimming shortened V by 2 bases and J by 8 bases, and 9 bases separated the two germline ends. CDR3 sequence (DNA): TGTGCCAGCAGTTACGGGCGGAACGAAAAACTGTTTTTT. Amino acids: CASSYGRNEKLFF.